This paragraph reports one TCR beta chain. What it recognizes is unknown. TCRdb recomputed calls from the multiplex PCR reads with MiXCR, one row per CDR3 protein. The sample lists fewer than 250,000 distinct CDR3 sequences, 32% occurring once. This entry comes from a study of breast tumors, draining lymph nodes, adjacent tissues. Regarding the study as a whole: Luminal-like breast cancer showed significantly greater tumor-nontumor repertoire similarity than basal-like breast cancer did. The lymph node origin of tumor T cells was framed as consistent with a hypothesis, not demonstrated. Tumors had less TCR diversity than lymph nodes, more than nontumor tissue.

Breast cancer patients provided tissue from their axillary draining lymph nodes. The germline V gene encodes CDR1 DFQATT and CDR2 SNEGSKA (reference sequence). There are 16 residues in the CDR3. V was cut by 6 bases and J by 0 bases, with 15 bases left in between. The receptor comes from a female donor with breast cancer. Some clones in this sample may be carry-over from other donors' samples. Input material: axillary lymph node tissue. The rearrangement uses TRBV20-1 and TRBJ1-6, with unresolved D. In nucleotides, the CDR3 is TGCAGTGCATCCACTAGCGGGAGCTCCTATAATTCACCCCTCCACTTT. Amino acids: CSASTSGSSYNSPLHF.